Listed below are T cell receptor beta chains from one sample, sequenced in a study of blood T cell repertoires in COVID-19. Sequencing was performed with immunoSEQ multiplex PCR; in TCRdb, only in-frame clones are kept and a portion is missing. Here the sample spans around 380,000 clones, approximately 77% being singletons. The source material was peripheral blood. These receptors originate from a human donor with acute or convalescent COVID-19. The donor label of this sample is uncertain. Each CDR3 is given with its conserved first and last residue. Fields, in order: J gene, D gene, V gene, clone size, CDR3 protein, CDR3 DNA. D genes are given only for firm matches. Expanded clones are given a class, and other clones once, few, many or no size at all.

J gene: TRBJ2-1
D gene: .
V gene: TRBV19
clone size: .
CDR3 protein: CASSKSRFHEQFF
CDR3 DNA: TGTGCCAGTAGTAAATCCAGGTTCCATGAGCAGTTCTTC

J gene: TRBJ2-3
D gene: TRBD2
V gene: TRBV30
clone size: .
CDR3 protein: CAWSYGGGRDTQYF
CDR3 DNA: TGTGCCTGGAGTTACGGGGGGGGCCGAGATACGCAGTATTTT

J gene: TRBJ1-5
D gene: TRBD1
V gene: TRBV4-1
clone size: .
CDR3 protein: CASSQDGGGQGARQPQHF
CDR3 DNA: TGCGCCAGCAGCCAAGATGGAGGGGGACAGGGGGCCCGTCAGCCCCAGCATTTT

J gene: TRBJ1-2
D gene: .
V gene: TRBV19
clone size: .
CDR3 protein: CASSISGDVYGYTF
CDR3 DNA: TGTGCCAGTAGTATAAGCGGGGATGTCTATGGCTACACCTTC

J gene: TRBJ1-2
D gene: TRBD1
V gene: TRBV7-9
clone size: .
CDR3 protein: CASSRKGQGMSGYTF
CDR3 DNA: TGTGCCAGCAGCCGGAAGGGACAGGGGATGAGCGGCTACACCTTC

J gene: TRBJ1-1
D gene: TRBD1
V gene: TRBV18
clone size: .
CDR3 protein: CASSGGGERGRGRETEAFF
CDR3 DNA: TGTGCCAGCTCCGGTGGAGGGGAACGTGGTAGGGGGCGCGAAACTGAAGCTTTCTTT

J gene: TRBJ1-3
D gene: .
V gene: TRBV5-1
clone size: .
CDR3 protein: CASSLDLSGNTIYF
CDR3 DNA: TGCGCCAGCAGCTTGGATTTATCTGGAAACACCATATATTTT

J gene: TRBJ1-2
D gene: .
V gene: TRBV15
clone size: .
CDR3 protein: CATSRDYGGNIYGYTF
CDR3 DNA: TGTGCCACCAGCAGAGATTATGGAGGGAATATCTATGGCTACACCTTC

J gene: TRBJ2-7
D gene: TRBD2
V gene: TRBV4-2
clone size: .
CDR3 protein: CASSQEGPGLAHYEQYF
CDR3 DNA: TGTGCCAGCAGCCAAGAGGGTCCGGGACTAGCCCACTACGAGCAGTACTTC

J gene: TRBJ1-2
D gene: TRBD1
V gene: TRBV28
clone size: .
CDR3 protein: CASSPWDRANYGYTF
CDR3 DNA: TGTGCCAGCAGTCCTTGGGACAGGGCTAACTATGGCTACACCTTC

J gene: TRBJ1-4
D gene: .
V gene: TRBV5-1
clone size: few
CDR3 protein: CASSRGDLNEKLFF
CDR3 DNA: TGCGCCAGCAGCCGGGGAGACCTTAATGAAAAACTGTTTTTT

J gene: TRBJ1-2
D gene: .
V gene: TRBV30
clone size: .
CDR3 protein: CAWSVHGAEYGYTF
CDR3 DNA: TGTGCCTGGAGTGTACATGGGGCTGAGTATGGCTACACCTTC

J gene: TRBJ1-6
D gene: .
V gene: TRBV3-1/TRBV3-2
clone size: few
CDR3 protein: CASTRRGNSSPLHF
CDR3 DNA: TGTGCCAGCACCCGGAGGGGTAATAGTTCACCCCTCCACTTT

J gene: TRBJ2-7
D gene: TRBD1
V gene: TRBV5-4
clone size: .
CDR3 protein: CASSQTGAWDEQYF
CDR3 DNA: TGTGCCAGCAGTCAGACAGGGGCTTGGGACGAGCAGTACTTC

J gene: TRBJ2-3
D gene: TRBD1
V gene: TRBV28
clone size: .
CDR3 protein: CASSPGTARIF
CDR3 DNA: TGTGCCAGCAGTCCCGGGACAGCTCGAATTTTT

J gene: TRBJ2-1
D gene: .
V gene: TRBV7-9
clone size: few
CDR3 protein: CASSLTGVGEQFF
CDR3 DNA: TGTGCCAGCAGCTTAACGGGGGTAGGGGAGCAGTTCTTC

J gene: TRBJ2-5
D gene: TRBD1
V gene: TRBV4-1
clone size: .
CDR3 protein: CASSLYVGTGGWETQYF
CDR3 DNA: TGCGCCAGCAGCCTTTACGTGGGGACAGGGGGATGGGAGACCCAGTACTTC

J gene: TRBJ1-3
D gene: .
V gene: TRBV28
clone size: once
CDR3 protein: CASSSGSYPSPHLF
CDR3 DNA: TGTGCCAGCAGTTCCGGGAGCTACCCCTCACCTCATCTTTTT

J gene: TRBJ2-5
D gene: TRBD2
V gene: TRBV9
clone size: .
CDR3 protein: CASSPGGGRSQETQYF
CDR3 DNA: TGTGCCAGCAGCCCCGGGGGGGGGCGGAGCCAAGAGACCCAGTACTTC

J gene: TRBJ2-7
D gene: TRBD2
V gene: TRBV10-3
clone size: .
CDR3 protein: CASSGGSLGEQYF
CDR3 DNA: TGTGCCAGTTCGGGGGGATCCCTCGGCGAGCAGTACTTC

J gene: TRBJ2-1
D gene: TRBD2
V gene: TRBV6-5
clone size: .
CDR3 protein: CASSKERGGINEQFF
CDR3 DNA: TGTGCCAGCAGCAAAGAGCGGGGGGGCATAAATGAGCAGTTCTTC

J gene: TRBJ2-7
D gene: TRBD1
V gene: TRBV2
clone size: .
CDR3 protein: CASSYTGGKYF
CDR3 DNA: TGTGCCAGCAGTTACACAGGGGGGAAGTACTTC

J gene: TRBJ2-7
D gene: TRBD1
V gene: TRBV28
clone size: few
CDR3 protein: CASMGSGQGAYEQYF
CDR3 DNA: TGTGCCAGCATGGGAAGCGGACAGGGAGCCTACGAGCAGTACTTC

J gene: TRBJ2-7
D gene: .
V gene: TRBV11-2
clone size: .
CDR3 protein: CASSSGQIPSYEQYF
CDR3 DNA: TGTGCCAGCAGCTCCGGACAGATCCCTTCCTACGAGCAGTACTTC

J gene: TRBJ1-2
D gene: TRBD1
V gene: TRBV20-1
clone size: .
CDR3 protein: CSASAGGGYGYTF
CDR3 DNA: TGCAGTGCTAGTGCAGGGGGCGGGTATGGCTACACCTTC

J gene: TRBJ1-5
D gene: .
V gene: TRBV5-1
clone size: .
CDR3 protein: CASSLVSGNQPQHF
CDR3 DNA: TGCGCCAGCAGCTTGGTATCGGGGAATCAGCCCCAGCATTTT

J gene: TRBJ1-4
D gene: .
V gene: TRBV5-8
clone size: .
CDR3 protein: CASSPVLRGGMYKLFF
CDR3 DNA: TGTGCCAGCAGCCCCGTGCTCCGTGGAGGAATGTATAAACTGTTTTTT

J gene: TRBJ2-7
D gene: TRBD2
V gene: TRBV6-5
clone size: .
CDR3 protein: CASSLAGSYEQYF
CDR3 DNA: TGTGCCAGCAGTTTAGCGGGTTCCTACGAGCAGTACTTC

J gene: TRBJ1-6
D gene: .
V gene: TRBV2
clone size: .
CDR3 protein: CASSGETASPLHF
CDR3 DNA: TGTGCCAGCAGTGGGGAGACGGCCTCACCCCTCCACTTT

J gene: TRBJ1-2
D gene: .
V gene: TRBV4-2
clone size: .
CDR3 protein: CASSRASNYGYTF
CDR3 DNA: TGTGCCAGCAGCCGCGCGTCTAACTATGGCTACACCTTC

J gene: TRBJ1-1
D gene: TRBD1
V gene: TRBV9
clone size: many
CDR3 protein: CASSVRDRINTEAFF
CDR3 DNA: TGTGCCAGCAGCGTACGGGACAGGATAAACACTGAAGCTTTCTTT

J gene: TRBJ1-1
D gene: .
V gene: TRBV12-5
clone size: .
CDR3 protein: CASGLSPFGSEAFF
CDR3 DNA: TGTGCTAGTGGTTTGTCCCCATTCGGGTCCGAAGCTTTCTTT